This T cell receptor beta chain was recorded in a study of beta chain features in type 1 diabetes. Whole-study findings and limits: The question of HLA type influencing TCRB rearrangement was one that remained unresolved here. Moderately but significantly shorter TCRB CDR3s were found in Type 1 diabetes patients in all four CD4+ subsets. Reduced insertions and increased deletions marked VDJ junctions in type 1 diabetes patients.

Investigators reverse transcribed all isolated RNA, so they sequenced expressed TCRB transcripts. The study sequenced naive, central memory and regulatory T cell samples to an average of approximately 3.5 million reads. TCRdb keeps only in-frame clones here, not all; method: immunoSEQ multiplex PCR. The table shows roughly 500,000 clones, with approximately 10% occurring only once. This CDR3 has 15 residues. Germline V gives CDR1 SGDLS, CDR2 YYNGEE. V gave up 3 bases and J gave up 0 bases, with 10 bases separating them. This clone was detected only a few times. Its antigen is not identified. This CDR3 is also generated by other DNA sequences in the sample.

The chain links TRBV9 to TRBJ2-1; perhaps TRBD2 as D (5 bases). Sequenced sample: naive CD4+ T cells from blood. The TCR was taken from a woman aged 18-29 years in good health. The CDR3 DNA sequence: TGTGCCAGCAGCGGCTCCGGGAACTCCTACAATGAGCAGTTCTTC. It encodes CASSGSGNSYNEQFF.